The rows below give T cell receptor beta chains drawn from one sample of a study of T cell repertoires in ileal Crohn's disease. Clones were read by immunoSEQ multiplex PCR, and TCRdb kept only the in-frame ones, dropping some. The table shows some 14,000 clones, with approximately 80% occurring only once. Sequenced sample: ileal tissue. These receptors all come from an adult with Crohn's disease. The CDR3 runs from the conserved cysteine through the conserved F or W. A D gene is named only where the DNA matches it firmly. Rows give clone size only sometimes, using once, few, many, or a class for an expanded clone.

>TRBJ2-7|TRBD1|TRBV30|NA
CAWSPDRGTYEQYF
TGTGCCTGGAGTCCCGACAGGGGGACATACGAGCAGTACTTC
>TRBJ2-1|TRBD2|TRBV7-4|NA
CASSLDDGRAREQFF
TGTGCCAGCAGCTTAGACGACGGGAGGGCCCGCGAGCAGTTCTTC
>TRBJ1-3|NA|TRBV5-6|few
CASSVPMTGPHSGNTIYF
TGTGCCAGCAGCGTACCAATGACAGGCCCACACTCTGGAAACACCATATATTTT
>TRBJ2-2|TRBD2|TRBV5-1|NA
CASSFASGVTGELFF
TGCGCCAGCAGCTTTGCTAGCGGGGTCACCGGGGAGCTGTTTTTT
>TRBJ2-7|NA|TRBV4-2|NA
CASRREVYSYEQYF
TGTGCCAGCAGGAGGGAGGTATACTCCTACGAGCAGTACTTC
>TRBJ2-3|NA|TRBV27|NA
CASRSPAGHTDTQYF
TGTGCCAGCAGGAGTCCAGCGGGCCACACAGATACGCAGTATTTT
>TRBJ2-7|NA|TRBV30|NA
CAWSALGLNYEQYF
TGTGCCTGGAGTGCCCTTGGACTAAACTACGAGCAGTACTTC
>TRBJ2-1|TRBD2|TRBV6-6|NA
CASSYGTSGADEQFF
TGTGCCAGCAGTTACGGGACTAGCGGGGCGGATGAGCAGTTCTTC
>TRBJ2-7|NA|TRBV7-9|NA
CASTPGTYEQYF
TGTGCCAGCACCCCGGGAACCTACGAGCAGTACTTC
>TRBJ2-5|TRBD2|TRBV30|NA
CVGLAGVVGRQETQYF
TGTGTGGGACTAGCGGGAGTTGTTGGGCGTCAAGAGACCCAGTACTTC
>TRBJ1-6|NA|TRBV9|NA
CASSFGLLSNSPLHF
TGTGCCAGCAGCTTCGGACTTCTATCTAATTCACCCCTCCACTTT
>TRBJ1-5|NA|TRBV27|NA
CASSLSGAPNQPQHF
TGTGCCAGCAGTTTATCAGGGGCACCCAATCAGCCCCAGCATTTT
>TRBJ1-1|NA|TRBV9|NA
CASTPGHSNTEAFF
TGTGCCAGCACACCGGGACACTCGAACACTGAAGCTTTCTTT
>TRBJ2-7|TRBD1|TRBV27|once
CASSLGPGAGGRLNEQYF
TGTGCCAGCAGTTTAGGTCCGGGGGCAGGGGGCCGGCTTAACGAGCAGTACTTC
>TRBJ1-2|TRBD1|TRBV6-6|few
CASSYRDSIYGYTF
TGTGCCAGCAGTTACCGGGACAGCATTTATGGCTACACCTTC
>TRBJ1-4|NA|TRBV19|NA
CASSIAGNTNEKLFF
TGTGCCAGTAGTATCGCGGGAAACACTAATGAAAAACTGTTTTTT
>TRBJ1-5|NA|TRBV5-1|NA
CASSLSPAGRDNQPQHF
TGCGCCAGCAGCTTGTCCCCCGCAGGGAGGGACAATCAGCCCCAGCATTTT
>TRBJ2-7|TRBD1|TRBV28|NA
CASSPPDRVLEQYF
TGTGCCAGCAGTCCCCCCGACAGGGTGTTAGAGCAGTACTTC
>TRBJ2-2|NA|TRBV28|NA
CASSSSQVAGAFTGELFF
TGTGCCAGCAGTTCTTCTCAGGTGGCAGGGGCATTCACCGGGGAGCTGTTTTTT
>TRBJ2-1|NA|TRBV14|once
CASSQMGRAKNEQFF
TGTGCCAGCAGCCAGATGGGCAGGGCTAAAAATGAGCAGTTCTTC
>TRBJ2-2|NA|TRBV7-2|NA
CASSLDGANTGELFF
TGTGCCAGCAGCTTAGACGGGGCGAACACCGGGGAGCTGTTTTTT
>TRBJ2-1|TRBD2|TRBV30|NA
CAWSVQSRKSGAKYNEQFF
TGTGCCTGGAGTGTACAGAGTCGTAAAAGCGGGGCTAAATACAATGAGCAGTTCTTC
>TRBJ1-2|NA|TRBV5-1|NA
CASSPGGYYGYTF
TGTGCCAGCAGCCCGGGGGGGTACTATGGCTACACCTTC
>TRBJ2-7|TRBD1|TRBV2|once
CASSGRTGDGEQYF
TGTGCCAGCAGTGGGCGGACAGGGGACGGCGAGCAGTACTTC
>TRBJ2-1|TRBD1|TRBV18|NA
CASSPVNTGGNEQFF
TGTGCCAGCTCTCCAGTTAACACAGGGGGCAATGAGCAGTTCTTC
>TRBJ1-2|NA|TRBV5-1|NA
CASRLEANYGYTF
TGCGCCAGCCGCCTCGAAGCCAACTATGGCTACACCTTC
>TRBJ2-1|NA|TRBV5-1|NA
CASSLGNRDQNNEQFF
TGCGCCAGCAGCTTAGGGAACAGGGATCAGAACAATGAGCAGTTCTTC
>TRBJ1-1|NA|TRBV5-1|medium-sized
CASSLGGEAFF
TGCGCCAGCAGCTTGGGAGGGGAAGCTTTCTTT
>TRBJ1-4|TRBD1|TRBV28|NA
CASSLGQGSNEKLFF
TGTGCCAGCAGTCTAGGACAGGGGAGTAATGAAAAACTGTTTTTT
>TRBJ2-1|NA|TRBV11-2|NA
CASTLTALSYNEQFF
TGTGCCAGCACCTTGACTGCCCTCTCCTACAATGAGCAGTTCTTC
>TRBJ2-3|TRBD2|TRBV11-3|once
CASSLKSGGAGDTQYF
TGTGCCAGCAGCTTAAAGAGCGGGGGGGCTGGAGATACGCAGTATTTT
>TRBJ2-3|NA|TRBV2|NA
CATTGRGADTQYF
TGTGCCACTACAGGGAGGGGCGCAGATACGCAGTATTTT
>TRBJ2-3|NA|TRBV6-5|NA
CASQTGRSTDTQYF
TGTGCCAGCCAAACAGGGAGATCCACAGATACGCAGTATTTT
>TRBJ1-6|NA|TRBV25-1|NA
CASKGEGVSPLHF
TGTGCCAGCAAAGGGGAGGGCGTTTCACCCCTCCACTTT
>TRBJ1-2|NA|TRBV7-9|once
CASSRGRVDYTF
TGTGCCAGCAGCAGAGGGAGGGTGGACTACACCTTC
>TRBJ2-6|TRBD1|TRBV5-4|NA
CASSKQGAGGANVLTF
TGTGCCAGCAGCAAACAGGGGGCGGGTGGGGCCAACGTCCTGACTTTC
>TRBJ2-6|NA|TRBV5-6|once
CASRRTVSGANVLTF
TGTGCCAGCAGGAGGACAGTTTCTGGGGCCAACGTCCTGACTTTC
>TRBJ1-1|NA|TRBV28|NA
CASSPPVPAGLGEAFF
TGTGCCAGCAGTCCACCGGTCCCGGCAGGGTTAGGTGAAGCTTTCTTT
>TRBJ1-2|NA|TRBV2|once
CASSADRDTIGYTF
TGTGCCAGCAGTGCAGACCGGGACACTATCGGCTACACCTTC
>TRBJ2-3|TRBD2|TRBV5-4|NA
CASSSYALAGGHTQYF
TGTGCCAGCAGCTCCTATGCACTAGCGGGGGGCCATACGCAGTATTTT
>TRBJ1-5|NA|TRBV5-6|NA
CASSSKTGGGSNQPQHF
TGTGCCAGCAGCAGTAAGACAGGCGGAGGTAGCAATCAGCCCCAGCATTTT
>TRBJ2-7|TRBD2|TRBV10-3|once
CAISSLAGASYEQYF
TGTGCCATCAGTTCCTTAGCGGGGGCCTCCTACGAGCAGTACTTC
>TRBJ1-6|NA|TRBV27|NA
CASSFLVYNSPLHF
TGTGCCAGCAGTTTCTTAGTTTATAATTCACCCCTCCACTTT
>TRBJ2-7|NA|TRBV5-1|NA
CASSPTTLASYEQYF
TGCGCCAGCAGCCCGACTACCCTAGCATCCTACGAGCAGTACTTC
>TRBJ2-5|TRBD2|TRBV7-3|NA
CASSYLGRDGETQYF
TGTGCCAGCAGCTACCTGGGGAGGGATGGAGAGACCCAGTACTTC
>TRBJ1-4|NA|TRBV7-9|large
CASSAGFALFF
TGTGCCAGCAGTGCAGGGTTCGCGCTGTTTTTT
>TRBJ2-1|TRBD2|TRBV4-1|few
CASSQGGTSRNEQFF
TGCGCCAGCAGCCAAGGCGGGACTAGCAGGAATGAGCAGTTCTTC
>TRBJ1-3|NA|TRBV29-1|NA
CSAETGYSGNTIYF
TGCAGCGCTGAAACAGGGTATTCTGGAAACACCATATATTTT
>TRBJ1-2|NA|TRBV4-3|NA
CASSQTGSLANYGYTF
TGCGCCAGCAGCCAAACAGGGTCGCTGGCTAACTATGGCTACACCTTC